The 18 T cell receptor beta chains below all came from one sample that was sequenced in a study of identical twins. Each CDR3 protein is one row after TCRdb ran MiXCR on the 5' RACE reads. The sample carries fewer than 550,000 distinct CDR3 sequences, about 15% recorded once. These data were also reused for a study on yellow fever vaccine responses in identical twins.

Input material: CD4+ T cells sorted from blood. The receptors stem from a woman aged 18-30 years in good health.

V and J are TRBV6-2 or TRBV6-3 and TRBJ1-6, with a possible D match to TRBD1 (5 bases). V lost 6 bases to trimming and J lost 5 bases, with 14 bases between them. The CDR3 is 15 residues long. Germline values: CDR1 MNHEY, CDR2 SVGEGT. CDR3: CASRPGARDNSPLHF. Written as DNA, the CDR3 is TGTGCCAGCAGACCCGGGGCACGGGATAATTCACCCCTCCACTTT.

The genes are TRBV5-4 and TRBJ2-7; D might be TRBD2 (6 bases). This CDR3 has 13 amino acids. CDR1 is SGHNT and CDR2 is YYREEE in the germline V gene (reference sequence). V shed 3 bases and J shed 2 bases, with 9 bases lying between them. The CDR3 protein is CASSSGATYEQYF. The CDR3 DNA is TGTGCCAGCAGCTCGGGAGCAACCTACGAGCAGTACTTC.

In its sample, this clonotype was seen many times. V and J are TRBV20-1 and TRBJ2-1; D is ambiguous. Germline CDR1 and CDR2: DFQATT and SNEGSKA (reference sequence). This CDR3 has 15 residues. Between the trimmed V and J ends, which lost 5 bases and 5 bases, there was a span of 19 bases. The CDR3 region is CSARRTDQTNNEQFF. CDR3 nucleotide sequence: TGCAGTGCTCGAAGGACGGATCAAACCAACAATGAGCAGTTCTTC.

This rearrangement joins TRBV6-4 to TRBJ2-1, with no clear D. The CDR3 is 11 amino acids. CDR1 is MRHNA, CDR2 SNTAGT, per germline. V lost 10 bases to trimming and J lost 6 bases, with 10 bases between them. CDR3 loop: CAIQEVNEQFF. CDR3 DNA sequence: TGTGCCATCCAGGAAGTCAATGAGCAGTTCTTC.

V usage is TRBV19 and J usage is TRBJ2-4, with 7 bases that match TRBD1. The CDR3 extends over 15 amino acids. J was trimmed by 3 bases and V by 6 bases; bases with no gene match: 8. Germline V gives CDR1 LNHDA, CDR2 SQIVND (reference sequence). The DNA for the CDR3 is TGTGCCAGTAGGCCACAGGGGAAGGGCAAAAACATTCAGTACTTC. Translation gives CASRPQGKGKNIQYF.

This clonotype came up a few times. This chain uses TRBV5-1 with TRBJ2-5; TRBD2 aligns across 13 bases. Losses at the gene ends were 2 bases for V and 1 base for J; bases not matched to a gene: 2. The length of the CDR3 is 16 residues. Germline CDR1 is SGHRS and CDR2 is YFSETQ. The CDR3 loop is CASSLLAGGPQETQYF. In DNA form, the CDR3 reads TGCGCCAGCAGCTTACTAGCGGGGGGGCCCCAAGAGACCCAGTACTTC.

The J gene is TRBJ2-1, the V gene TRBV9; 12 bases map to TRBD2. The CDR3 is 16 residues long. V lost 3 bases, J lost 8 bases, and 9 bases stayed unmatched. CDR1 SGDLS and CDR2 YYNGEE come from the germline V gene. The CDR3 loop reads CASSADPTSGSYEQFF. In DNA, the CDR3 is TGTGCCAGCAGCGCCGACCCGACTAGCGGGAGCTATGAGCAGTTCTTC.

This clonotype was found a few times. The J gene is TRBJ2-1, the V gene TRBV29-1, with 9 bases aligning to TRBD2. CDR3 length equals 17 residues. Germline V gene sequence: CDR1 SQVTM, CDR2 ANQGSEA. The trim removed 0 bases at V and 1 base at J, leaving 7 bases unmatched. The CDR3 coding sequence is TGCAGCGTTGAAGATCTGGGCGGGGGGGGGTCCTACAATGAGCAGTTCTTC. Protein product: CSVEDLGGGGSYNEQFF.

The rearrangement links TRBV4-1 to TRBJ2-7, with 7 bases that match TRBD2. V lost 4 bases to trimming and J lost 4 bases; unmatched junction nucleotides: 10. CDR1 is MGHRA, CDR2 YSYEKL, per germline. The length of the CDR3 is 15 residues. The chain's CDR3 is CASSPPGGRLYEQYF. CDR3 sequence (DNA): TGCGCCAGCAGCCCCCCGGGCGGGAGATTGTACGAGCAGTACTTC.

This clonotype was counted only a few times. The V and J genes are TRBV9 and TRBJ2-5; the D is unclear. With 6 bases removed from V and 0 bases from J, the gap between germline ends came to 12 bases. Germline CDR1 is SGDLS and CDR2 is YYNGEE. CDR3 length: 14 residues. The CDR3 DNA sequence: TGTGCCAGCACCCCCTCTGGGAACCAAGAGACCCAGTACTTC. Translated, it gives CASTPSGNQETQYF.

The genes are TRBV6-1 and TRBJ2-1; TRBD2 agrees at 16 bases. Germline CDR1 reads MNHNS; CDR2 reads SASEGT. CDR3 size: 14 residues. Germline trimming cut 6 bases from V and 9 bases from J; bases unmatched to any gene: 2. CDR3 sequence reads: CASRGLAGGLEQFF. The CDR3 region has the DNA TGTGCCAGCAGGGGACTAGCGGGAGGGCTTGAGCAGTTCTTC.

This clonotype occurred a few times. This chain uses TRBV21-1 with TRBJ2-7; the DNA was not used to check the table's D call, TRBD2. TRBV21-1 represents a pseudogene. CDR3 size: 13 residues. CDR3 in amino acids: CASSWTKVYEQYV. CDR3 DNA: TGTGCCAGCAGCTGGACTAAAGTCTACGAGCAGTACGTC.

The J gene is TRBJ2-6, the V gene TRBV12-3 or TRBV12-4; D perhaps matches TRBD1 (6 bases). The length of the CDR3 is 16 residues. V was pared by 6 bases and J by 2 bases, with 14 bases between. The CDR3 bases are TGTGCCAGCAGGCGTACAGGGAATCCTGGGGCCAACGTCCTGACTTTC. Its translation: CASRRTGNPGANVLTF.

This clonotype was seen only a few times. The chain employs TRBV12-3 or TRBV12-4 and TRBJ2-3; perhaps TRBD1 as D (6 bases). Trimming cost V 3 bases and J 2 bases, with 12 bases left between them. This CDR3 region has 15 residues. The CDR3 sequence is CASSFQQGYTDTQYF. DNA of the CDR3: TGTGCCAGCAGTTTTCAACAGGGATACACAGATACGCAGTATTTT.

This clonotype has just a few counts. The chain couples TRBV5-1 to TRBJ1-2, with 11 bases that match TRBD1. CDR1 is SGHRS and CDR2 is YFSETQ in the germline V gene. Trimming removed 4 bases from V and 4 bases from J; junction bases left unmatched: 6. The CDR3 covers 15 residues. CDR3 region: CASSQGTGGVYGYTF. The CDR3 DNA sequence: TGCGCCAGCAGCCAAGGGACAGGGGGAGTCTATGGCTACACCTTC. Complete variable domain (other parts from reference TRBV5-1 and TRBJ1-2): KAGVTQTPRYLIKTRGQQVTLSCSPISGHRSVSWYQQTPGQGLQFLFEYFSETQRNKGNFPGRFSGRQFSNSRSEMNVSTLELGDSALYLCASSQGTGGVYGYTFGSGTRLTVV.

This CDR3 is CASSYDRSTGELFF. CDR3 DNA: TGTGCCAGCAGTTACGACAGGAGCACCGGGGAGCTGTTTTTT. The V and J genes are TRBV6-5 and TRBJ2-2; maybe TRBD1 (6 bases). V was pared by 2 bases and J by 4 bases, with 8 bases between. Germline-derived CDR1 and CDR2 are MNHEY and SVGAGI. This CDR3 region has 14 residues.

This rearrangement joins TRBV12-3 or TRBV12-4 to TRBJ2-1, with TRBD1 matching over 9 bases. J was trimmed by 4 bases and V by 4 bases; bases with no gene match: 5. The CDR3 has 15 amino acids. The CDR3 coding sequence is TGTGCCAGCAGTTGGGGACAGGGCCCTTACAATGAGCAGTTCTTC. Translated: CASSWGQGPYNEQFF.

This clonotype appeared many times. V is TRBV29-1 and J is TRBJ1-1, with a weak D call TRBD1 (6 bases). There are 13 residues in the CDR3. Germline V lookup: CDR1 SQVTM, CDR2 ANQGSEA. V lost 4 bases, J lost 0 bases, and 9 bases lay in between. In nucleotides, the CDR3 is TGCAGCGTTGGGACAGCCATGAACACTGAAGCTTTCTTT. It specifies CSVGTAMNTEAFF.